This TCR beta chain was retrieved from a study of beta chain features in type 1 diabetes. Study-level background: Patients did not differ from healthy donors in age, gender or cell yield.

Reverse transcription of all isolated RNA meant that expressed TCRB transcripts were sequenced. Using immunoSEQ multiplex PCR, the repertoire was profiled, and TCRdb retains in-frame clones only, with some absent. This table has 680,000 or so clones, 15% to 19% appearing once. The CDR3 covers 14 residues. Between the trimmed V and J ends, which lost 4 bases and 0 bases, there was a span of 9 bases. Germline V gene lookup returns CDR1 SGHAT and CDR2 FQNNGV. Study-level results: Sequencing of cDNA might inflate the share of cells that strongly express TCR.

Note on this clone: What it binds is unknown.

Every donor had blood drawn once into heparin, around 120 mL on average. CD45RO/CCR7/CD25/CD127/CD95/CD27 sorting isolated CD4+ naive, central memory, regulatory and stem cell-like memory cells. Specimen: naive CD4+ T cells from blood. This rearrangement joins TRBV11-2 to TRBJ1-1; D is undetermined. This receptor was taken from a man in his late teens or twenties in good health. DNA for the CDR3: TGTGCCAGCAGCTCCCGGGTTGTGAACACTGAAGCTTTCTTT. Its translation: CASSSRVVNTEAFF.